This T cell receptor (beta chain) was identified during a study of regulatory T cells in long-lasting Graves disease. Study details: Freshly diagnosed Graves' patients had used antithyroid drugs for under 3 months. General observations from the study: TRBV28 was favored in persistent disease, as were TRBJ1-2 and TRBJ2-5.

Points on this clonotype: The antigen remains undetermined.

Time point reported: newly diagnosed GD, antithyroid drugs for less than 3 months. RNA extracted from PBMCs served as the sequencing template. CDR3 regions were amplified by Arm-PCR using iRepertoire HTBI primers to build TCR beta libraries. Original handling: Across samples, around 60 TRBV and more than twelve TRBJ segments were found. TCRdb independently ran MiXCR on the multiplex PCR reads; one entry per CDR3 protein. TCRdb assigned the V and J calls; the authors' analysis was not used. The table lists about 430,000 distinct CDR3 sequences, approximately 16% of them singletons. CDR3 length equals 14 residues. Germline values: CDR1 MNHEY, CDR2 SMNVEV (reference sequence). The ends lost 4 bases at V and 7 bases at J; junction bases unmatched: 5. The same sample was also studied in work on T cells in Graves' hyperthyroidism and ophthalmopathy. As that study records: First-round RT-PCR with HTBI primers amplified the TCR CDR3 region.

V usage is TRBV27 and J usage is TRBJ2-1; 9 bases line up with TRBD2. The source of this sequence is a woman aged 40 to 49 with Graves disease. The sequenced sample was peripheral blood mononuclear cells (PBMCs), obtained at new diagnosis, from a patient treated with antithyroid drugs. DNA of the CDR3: TGTGCCAGCAGTTGGGGCGGGAGGGGAAATGAGCAGTTCTTC. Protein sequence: CASSWGGRGNEQFF.